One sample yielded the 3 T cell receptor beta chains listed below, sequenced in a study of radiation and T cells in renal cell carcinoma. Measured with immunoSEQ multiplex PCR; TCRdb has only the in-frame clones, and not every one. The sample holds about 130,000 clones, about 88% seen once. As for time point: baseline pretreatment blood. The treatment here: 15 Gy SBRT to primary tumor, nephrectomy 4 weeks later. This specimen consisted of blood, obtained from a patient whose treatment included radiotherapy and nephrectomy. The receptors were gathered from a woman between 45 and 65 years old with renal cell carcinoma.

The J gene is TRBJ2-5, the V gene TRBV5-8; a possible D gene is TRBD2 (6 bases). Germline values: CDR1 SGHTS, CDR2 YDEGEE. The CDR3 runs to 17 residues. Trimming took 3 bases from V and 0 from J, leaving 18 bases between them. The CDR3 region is CASSSWRGRIDQETQYF. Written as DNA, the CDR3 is TGTGCCAGCAGCTCCTGGAGGGGACGAATAGACCAAGAGACCCAGTACTTC.

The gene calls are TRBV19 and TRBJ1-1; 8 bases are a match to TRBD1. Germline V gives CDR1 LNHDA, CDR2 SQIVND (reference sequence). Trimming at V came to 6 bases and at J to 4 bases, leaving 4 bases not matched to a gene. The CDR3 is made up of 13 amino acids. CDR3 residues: CASRTGAGTEAFF. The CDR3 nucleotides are TGTGCCAGTAGGACAGGGGCCGGCACTGAAGCTTTCTTT.

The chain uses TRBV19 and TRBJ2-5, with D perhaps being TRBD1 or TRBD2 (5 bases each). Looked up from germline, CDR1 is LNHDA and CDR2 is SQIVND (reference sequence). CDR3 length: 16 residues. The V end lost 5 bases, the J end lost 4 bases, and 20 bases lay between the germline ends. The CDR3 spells CASSLLPGPIAETQYF. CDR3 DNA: TGTGCCAGTAGTCTTTTACCGGGGCCGATCGCAGAGACCCAGTACTTC. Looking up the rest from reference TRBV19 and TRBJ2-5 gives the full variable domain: DGGITQSPKYLFRKEGQNVTLSCEQNLNHDAMYWYRQDPGQGLRLIYYSQIVNDFQKGDIAEGYSVSREKKESFPLTVTSAQKNPTAFYLCASSLLPGPIAETQYFGPGTRLLVL.